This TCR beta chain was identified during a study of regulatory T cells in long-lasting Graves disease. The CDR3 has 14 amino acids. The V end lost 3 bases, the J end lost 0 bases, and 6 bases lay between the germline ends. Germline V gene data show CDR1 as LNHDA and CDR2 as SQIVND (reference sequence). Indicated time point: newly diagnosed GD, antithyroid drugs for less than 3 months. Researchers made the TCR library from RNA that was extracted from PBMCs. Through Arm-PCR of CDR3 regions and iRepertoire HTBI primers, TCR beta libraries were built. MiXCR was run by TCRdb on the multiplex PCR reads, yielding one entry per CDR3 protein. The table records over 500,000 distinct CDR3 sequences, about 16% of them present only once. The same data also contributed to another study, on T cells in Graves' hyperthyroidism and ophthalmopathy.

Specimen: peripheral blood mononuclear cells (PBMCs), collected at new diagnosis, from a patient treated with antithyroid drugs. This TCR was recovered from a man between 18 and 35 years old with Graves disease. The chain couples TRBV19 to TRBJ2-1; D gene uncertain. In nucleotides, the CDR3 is TGTGCCAGTAGTATGGAGTTCTCCTACAATGAGCAGTTCTTC. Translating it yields CASSMEFSYNEQFF. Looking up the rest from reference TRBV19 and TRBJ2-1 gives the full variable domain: DGGITQSPKYLFRKEGQNVTLSCEQNLNHDAMYWYRQDPGQGLRLIYYSQIVNDFQKGDIAEGYSVSREKKESFPLTVTSAQKNPTAFYLCASSMEFSYNEQFFGPGTRLTVL.